The T cell receptor beta chain under discussion was sequenced for a study of long-term antiretroviral therapy in people with HIV. The libraries were made with immunoSEQ v3.0 at survey level. Sequenced by immunoSEQ multiplex PCR; TCRdb stores in-frame clones only, minus some. The sample holds 25,000 or so clones; approximately 86% are singletons and the top ten take 3.6%. Between the trimmed V and J ends, which lost 0 bases and 6 bases, there was a span of 12 bases. CDR1 is PRHDT and CDR2 is FYEKMQ in the germline V gene (reference sequence). CDR3 size: 16 residues. This receptor was identified in a woman aged 30 to 39 with HIV. The chain uses TRBV13 and TRBJ1-6, with D possibly matching TRBD1 (5 bases). The sample in question was unsorted PBMCs, obtained 1.9 years after starting antiretroviral therapy. CDR3 in DNA: TGTGCCAGCAGCTTAGGAGTCTCGCAGGGTAATTCACCCCTCCACTTT. This sequence encodes CASSLGVSQGNSPLHF.